This T cell receptor (beta chain) appears in the sequencing data of a study of blood T cell repertoires in COVID-19. Study as a whole: The analysed material was cDNA or gDNA that came from T cells, B-cell-depleted T cells, or PBMCs.

Authors' methods: Amplification with reference gene primers provided the estimates of nucleated cell counts. Sequencing used immunoSEQ multiplex PCR; TCRdb keeps in-frame clones, though not all of them. V and J calls and clone size are as listed in that table; D and trimming were resolved from the DNA. Here the sample spans 300,000 to 450,000 clones, 88% being singletons. Cohorts were based on clinical histories the participants reported. Participants in the exposed group had met a COVID-19 case in the 2 weeks before joining the study. The CDR3 is made up of 13 amino acids. V was shortened by 5 bases and J by 5 bases, with 10 bases between the two germline ends. Germline lookup yields CDR1 ENHRY and CDR2 SYGVKD.

The sample taken for sequencing was PBMCs or T cells enriched from blood (not recorded which). The clonotype comes from a woman aged 30 to 39 who had been exposed to COVID-19. V and J are TRBV10-3 and TRBJ1-5; a weak D match, TRBD1 (5 bases). CDR3 DNA: TGTGCCATCAGTTTCGGGGGTGATCAGCCCCAGCATTTT. This sequence encodes CAISFGGDQPQHF.